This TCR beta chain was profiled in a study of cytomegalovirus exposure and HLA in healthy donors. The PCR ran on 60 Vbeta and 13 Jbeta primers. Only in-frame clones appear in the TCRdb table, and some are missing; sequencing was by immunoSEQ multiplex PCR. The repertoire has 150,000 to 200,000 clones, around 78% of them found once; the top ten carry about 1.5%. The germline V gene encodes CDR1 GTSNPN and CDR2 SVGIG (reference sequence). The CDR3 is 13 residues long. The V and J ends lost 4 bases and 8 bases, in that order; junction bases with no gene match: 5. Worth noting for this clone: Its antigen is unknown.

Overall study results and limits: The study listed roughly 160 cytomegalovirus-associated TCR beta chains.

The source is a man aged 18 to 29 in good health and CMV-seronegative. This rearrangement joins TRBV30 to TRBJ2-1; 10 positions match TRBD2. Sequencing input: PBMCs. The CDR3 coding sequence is TGTGCCTGGACTAGCGGGAGAAGAGATGAGCAGTTCTTC. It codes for CAWTSGRRDEQFF.